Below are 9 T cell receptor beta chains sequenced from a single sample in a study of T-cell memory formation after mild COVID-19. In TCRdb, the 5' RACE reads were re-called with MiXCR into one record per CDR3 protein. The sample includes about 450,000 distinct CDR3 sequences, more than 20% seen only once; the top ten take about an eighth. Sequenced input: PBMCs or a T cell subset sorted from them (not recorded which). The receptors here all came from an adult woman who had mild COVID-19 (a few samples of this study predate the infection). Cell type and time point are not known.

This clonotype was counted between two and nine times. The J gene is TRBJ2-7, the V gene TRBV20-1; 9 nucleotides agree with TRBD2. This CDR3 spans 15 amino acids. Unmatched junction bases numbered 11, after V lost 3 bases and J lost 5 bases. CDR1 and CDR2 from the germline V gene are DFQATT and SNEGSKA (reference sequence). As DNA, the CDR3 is TGCAGTGCTAGTGGTGGAGCGGGAGGCCCCCACGAGCAGTACTTC. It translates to CSASGGAGGPHEQYF.

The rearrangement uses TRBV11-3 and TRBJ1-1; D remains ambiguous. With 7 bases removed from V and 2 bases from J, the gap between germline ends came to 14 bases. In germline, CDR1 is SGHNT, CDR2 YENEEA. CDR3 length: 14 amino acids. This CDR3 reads CASNGGPANTEAFF. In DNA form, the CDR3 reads TGTGCCAGCAATGGAGGCCCCGCAAACACTGAAGCTTTCTTT. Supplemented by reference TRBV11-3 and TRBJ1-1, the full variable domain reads EAGVVQSPRYKIIEKKQPVAFWCNPISGHNTLYWYLQNLGQGPELLIRYENEEAVDDSQLPKDRFSAERLKGVDSTLKIQPAELGDSAVYLCASNGGPANTEAFFGQGTRLTVV.

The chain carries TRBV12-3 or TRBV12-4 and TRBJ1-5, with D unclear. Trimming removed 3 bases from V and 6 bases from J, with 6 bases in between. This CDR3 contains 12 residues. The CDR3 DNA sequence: TGTGCCAGCAGTTTGGTAGTTCAGCCCCAGCATTTT. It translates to CASSLVVQPQHF.

CDR3 residues: CASSQLPNTGELFF. CDR3 DNA sequence: TGTGCCAGCTCACAGCTTCCGAACACCGGGGAGCTGTTTTTT. This sequence joins TRBV28 and TRBJ2-2; the D is unclear. The CDR3 has 14 amino acids. Germline V lookup: CDR1 MDHEN, CDR2 SYDVKM. With 8 bases removed from V and 0 bases from J, the gap between germline ends came to 10 bases. Full variable domain (outside the CDR3, taken from reference TRBV28 and TRBJ2-2): DVKVTQSSRYLVKRTGEKVFLECVQDMDHENMFWYRQDPGLGLRLIYFSYDVKMKEKGDIPEGYSVSREKKERFSLILESASTNQTSMYLCASSQLPNTGELFFGEGSRLTVL.

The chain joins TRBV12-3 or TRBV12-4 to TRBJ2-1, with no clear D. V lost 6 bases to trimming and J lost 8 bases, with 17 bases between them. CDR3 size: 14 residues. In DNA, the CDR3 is TGTGCCAGCAGCCTTGGGCCCATCCAGGATGAGCAGTTCTTC. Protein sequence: CASSLGPIQDEQFF.

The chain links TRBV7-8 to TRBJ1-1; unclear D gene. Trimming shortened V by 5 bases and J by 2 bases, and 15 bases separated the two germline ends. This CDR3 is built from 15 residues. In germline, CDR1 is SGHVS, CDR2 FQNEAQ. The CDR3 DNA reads TGTGCCAGCAGCGATAAAGTAGTGCCCAACACTGAAGCTTTCTTT. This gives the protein CASSDKVVPNTEAFF.

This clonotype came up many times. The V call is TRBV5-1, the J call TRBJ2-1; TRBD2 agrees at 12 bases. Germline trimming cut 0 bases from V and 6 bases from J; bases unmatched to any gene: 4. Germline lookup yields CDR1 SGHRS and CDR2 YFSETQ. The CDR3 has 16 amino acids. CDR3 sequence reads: CASSLELAGGSNEQFF. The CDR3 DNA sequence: TGCGCCAGCAGCTTGGAACTAGCGGGAGGTTCCAATGAGCAGTTCTTC.

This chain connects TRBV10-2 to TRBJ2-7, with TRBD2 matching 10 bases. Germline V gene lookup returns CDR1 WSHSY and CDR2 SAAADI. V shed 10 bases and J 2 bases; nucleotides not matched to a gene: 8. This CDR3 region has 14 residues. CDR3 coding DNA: TGCGCCATTCTAGCGGGAGTGGGGGCCTACGAGCAGTACTTC. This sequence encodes CAILAGVGAYEQYF.

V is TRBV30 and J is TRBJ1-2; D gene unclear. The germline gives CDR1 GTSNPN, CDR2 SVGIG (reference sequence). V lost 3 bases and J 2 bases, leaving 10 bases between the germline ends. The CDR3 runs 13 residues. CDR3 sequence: CAWRTPLNYGYTF. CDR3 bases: TGTGCCTGGAGGACACCGTTAAACTATGGCTACACCTTC.